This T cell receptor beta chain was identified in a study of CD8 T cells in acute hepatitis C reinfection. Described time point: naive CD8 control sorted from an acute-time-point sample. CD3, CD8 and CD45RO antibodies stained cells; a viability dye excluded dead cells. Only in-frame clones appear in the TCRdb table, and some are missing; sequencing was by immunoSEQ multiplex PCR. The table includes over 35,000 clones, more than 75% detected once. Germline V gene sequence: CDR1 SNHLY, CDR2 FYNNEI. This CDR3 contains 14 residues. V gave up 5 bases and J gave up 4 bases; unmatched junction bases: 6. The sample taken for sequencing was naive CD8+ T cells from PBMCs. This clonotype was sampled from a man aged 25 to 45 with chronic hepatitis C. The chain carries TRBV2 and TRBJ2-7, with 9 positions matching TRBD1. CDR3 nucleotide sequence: TGTGCCAGCAGTCCGGGACAGGGAACTTACGAGCAGTACTTC. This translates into CASSPGQGTYEQYF.